The source of this T cell receptor beta chain is a study of T cell responses to AZD1222 COVID-19 vaccine. Study-wide context: Pooled in the analysis were second doses at about 4 or about 12 weeks. Broader study findings: Dominant CD4 TCR responses targeted spike regions 160-218 and 743-854. Unmutated variant regions are reportedly targeted by nearly half of spike-specific TCRs. The peak T cell response came first, and repertoires were sampled only after it.

Note on this clone: Its antigen is as yet unknown.

V was clipped by 2 bases and J by 6 bases; unmatched bases: 11. CDR1 and CDR2 (germline): MNHEY, SVGEGT. The CDR3 is 18 amino acids. The method was immunoSEQ multiplex PCR; TCRdb's version includes in-frame clones alone and lacks a portion of them. The table shows approximately 140,000 clones, with around 90% occurring only once. Sample: peripheral blood, taken on day 0 of AZD1222 vaccination. The chain has TRBV6-2 or TRBV6-3 and TRBJ2-1; 12 bases match TRBD2. The receptor was derived from an adult in good health. CDR3 loop: CASSYELAGGRDRNEQFF. The CDR3 DNA is TGTGCCAGCAGTTACGAGCTAGCGGGAGGGCGGGATCGCAATGAGCAGTTCTTC.